This T cell receptor beta chain originates from a study of Ad26.COV2.S vaccination and SARS-CoV-2 variants. Study overall: By the intramuscular route, Ad26.COV2.S was given once, or twice 56 days apart. Study results and limitations: For non-spike TCRs, breadth in vaccine recipients resembled that in placebo recipients. Post-vaccination spike-specific CD8+ and CD4+ T cell responses reportedly had substantial breadth. Placebo recipients trailed vaccine recipients in spike-specific TCR breadth.

To note about this clone: The target antigen is unknown.

Treatment noted: 15 to 20 received Ad26.COV2.S at low or high dose, single or two shots; 5 received placebo; per-sample allocation not given. Collection of the samples took place on day 63 after the first injection of vaccine or placebo. The repertoire was sequenced with immunoSEQ multiplex PCR; TCRdb's copy has only in-frame clones and lacks some. This sample has 300,000 to 350,000 clones; 88% occur once, and the top ten carry 6.4%. The sample consisted of peripheral blood, taken in a trial of Ad26.COV2.S vaccine versus placebo. The receptor was derived from a person aged 18-60 years who received the Ad26.COV2.S COVID-19 vaccine or a placebo.

This CDR3 reads CASSSRSGRYGYTF. For the CDR3, the DNA is TGTGCCAGCAGCTCTCGATCAGGGCGCTATGGCTACACCTTC. The V call is TRBV9, the J call TRBJ1-2, with a tentative D call TRBD1 (5 bases). The CDR3 consists of 14 residues. The germline V and J ends were trimmed by 4 bases and 4 bases, with 14 bases remaining between them. Germline-derived CDR1 and CDR2 are SGDLS and YYNGEE.